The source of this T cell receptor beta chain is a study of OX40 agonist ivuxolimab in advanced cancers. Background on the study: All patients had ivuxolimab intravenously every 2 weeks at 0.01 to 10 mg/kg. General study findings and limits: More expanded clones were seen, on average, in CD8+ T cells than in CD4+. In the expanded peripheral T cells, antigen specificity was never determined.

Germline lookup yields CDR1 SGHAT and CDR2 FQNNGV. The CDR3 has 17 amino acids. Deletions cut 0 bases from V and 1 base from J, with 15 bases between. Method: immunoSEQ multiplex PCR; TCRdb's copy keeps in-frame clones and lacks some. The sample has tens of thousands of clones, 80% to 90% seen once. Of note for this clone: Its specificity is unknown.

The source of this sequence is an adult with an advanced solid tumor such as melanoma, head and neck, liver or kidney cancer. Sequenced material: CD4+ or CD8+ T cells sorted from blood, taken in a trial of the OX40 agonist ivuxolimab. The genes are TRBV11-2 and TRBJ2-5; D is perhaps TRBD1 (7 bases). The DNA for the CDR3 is TGTGCCAGCAGCTTAGATCGACTAGGGGGCTTCCAAGAGACCCAGTACTTC. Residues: CASSLDRLGGFQETQYF.